This record concerns one TCR beta chain sequence. Antigen specificity is unknown. A read error may produce the germline difference seen at one junction end. The PCR used 60 Vbeta and 13 Jbeta primers. Generated by immunoSEQ multiplex PCR, the TCRdb table keeps only in-frame clones and is missing some. This sample has around 130,000 clones, with around 81% found just once. From germline, CDR1 is SSHAT and CDR2 FNYEAQ (reference sequence). The CDR3 is 19 amino acids. This sample stems from a study of cytomegalovirus exposure and HLA in healthy donors. Study-wide findings and caveats: In a later analysis, a missense DCLRE1C variant was linked to TCR beta V- and J-gene trimming. Some V segments, TRBV6-2 and TRBV6-3 among them, were indistinguishable and were therefore excluded.

The source is a woman aged 45-65 years in good health and CMV-seronegative. The sequenced material came from PBMCs. The genes are TRBV7-7 and TRBJ1-5; D perhaps matches TRBD1 (6 bases). CDR3 protein: CASSLGGGTQRGSNQPQHF. CDR3 bases: TGTGCTAGCAGCTTAGGAGGGGGAACCCAAAGGGGTAGCAATCAGCCCCAGCATTTT.